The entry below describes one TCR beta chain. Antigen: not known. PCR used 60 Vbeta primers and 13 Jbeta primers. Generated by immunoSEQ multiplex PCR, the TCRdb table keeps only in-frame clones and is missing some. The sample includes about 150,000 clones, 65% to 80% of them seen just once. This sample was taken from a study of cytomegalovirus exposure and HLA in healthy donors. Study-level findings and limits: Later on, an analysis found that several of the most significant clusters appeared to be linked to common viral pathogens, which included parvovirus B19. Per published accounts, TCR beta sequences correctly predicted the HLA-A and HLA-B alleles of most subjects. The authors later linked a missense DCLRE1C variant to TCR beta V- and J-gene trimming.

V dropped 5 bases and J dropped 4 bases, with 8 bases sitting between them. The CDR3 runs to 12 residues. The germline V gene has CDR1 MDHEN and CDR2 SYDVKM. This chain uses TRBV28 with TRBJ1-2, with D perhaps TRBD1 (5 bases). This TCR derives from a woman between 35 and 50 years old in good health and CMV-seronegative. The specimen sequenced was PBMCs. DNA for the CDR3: TGTGCCAGCAGTCTCGACAGCTATGGCTACACCTTC. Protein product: CASSLDSYGYTF.